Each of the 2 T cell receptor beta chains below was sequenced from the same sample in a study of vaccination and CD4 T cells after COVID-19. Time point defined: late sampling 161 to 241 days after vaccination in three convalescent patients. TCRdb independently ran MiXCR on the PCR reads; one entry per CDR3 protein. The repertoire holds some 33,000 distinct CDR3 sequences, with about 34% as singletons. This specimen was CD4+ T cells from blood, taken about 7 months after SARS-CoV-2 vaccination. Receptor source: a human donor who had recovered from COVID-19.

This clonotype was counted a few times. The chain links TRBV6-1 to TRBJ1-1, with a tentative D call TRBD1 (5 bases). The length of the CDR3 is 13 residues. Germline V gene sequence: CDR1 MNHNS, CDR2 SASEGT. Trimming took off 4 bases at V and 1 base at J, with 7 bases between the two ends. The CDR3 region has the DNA TGTGCCAGCAGTGTGGGGCAGAACACTGAAGCTTTCTTT. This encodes CASSVGQNTEAFF.

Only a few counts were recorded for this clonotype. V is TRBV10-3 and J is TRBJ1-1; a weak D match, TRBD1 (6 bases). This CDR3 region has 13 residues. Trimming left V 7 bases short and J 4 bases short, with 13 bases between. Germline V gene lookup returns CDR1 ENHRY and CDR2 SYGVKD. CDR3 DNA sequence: TGTGCCATCAACGGGGGCAGGAGCACTGAAGCTTTCTTT. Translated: CAINGGRSTEAFF.